This TCR beta chain was profiled in a study of cytotoxic CD8 clonotypes in ibrutinib-treated CLL. Overall study findings and caveats: Public clonotypes were uncommon and contracted or stayed stable on treatment. Having risen at ibrutinib response, clonality had fallen back toward baseline by progression. In comparison with age-matched healthy donors, baseline clonality was higher and tracked circulating CD8+ T-cell counts.

The sequencing depth, 1 in 200,000 to 1 in 1 million T cells, was the target. Sequenced by immunoSEQ multiplex PCR; TCRdb stores in-frame clones only, minus some. The sample contains 55,000 to 80,000 clones, about nine tenths of which appear only once. Regarding this clone: Antigen: not known.

This TCR was recovered from a human donor with chronic lymphocytic leukemia. Sequencing was performed on PBMCs, taken after 12 months of ibrutinib treatment.

The CDR3 sequence is CASSISNYGYTF. CDR3 DNA sequence: TGTGCCAGCAGTATATCTAACTATGGCTACACCTTC. This chain connects TRBV28 to TRBJ1-2, with D uncertain. The V end was cut by 5 bases, the J end by 0 bases, with 4 bases between. Germline CDR1 reads MDHEN; CDR2 reads SYDVKM. The CDR3 covers 12 residues.